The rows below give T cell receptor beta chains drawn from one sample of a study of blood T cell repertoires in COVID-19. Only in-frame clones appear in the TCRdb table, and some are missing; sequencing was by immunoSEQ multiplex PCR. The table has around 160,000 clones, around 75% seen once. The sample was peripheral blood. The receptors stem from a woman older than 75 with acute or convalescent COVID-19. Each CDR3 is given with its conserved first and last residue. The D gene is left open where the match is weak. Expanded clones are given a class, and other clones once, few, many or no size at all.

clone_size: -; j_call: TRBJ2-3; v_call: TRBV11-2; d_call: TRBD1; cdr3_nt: TGTGCCAGCAGCTTTGGACAGGGTTTCCAGACGCAGTATTTT; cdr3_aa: CASSFGQGFQTQYF
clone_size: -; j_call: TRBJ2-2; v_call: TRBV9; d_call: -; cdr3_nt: TGTGCCAGCAGCGCCCTGAACACCGGGGAGCTGTTTTTT; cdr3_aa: CASSALNTGELFF
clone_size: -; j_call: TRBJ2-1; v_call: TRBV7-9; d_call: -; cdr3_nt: TGTGCCAGCAGTGGAGGAGGCAATGAGCAGTTCTTC; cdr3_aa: CASSGGGNEQFF
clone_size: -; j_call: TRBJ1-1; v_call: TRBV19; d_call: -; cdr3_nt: TGTGCCAGCAGGAGGGCCATTCGGTTGGGCACTGAAGCTTTCTTT; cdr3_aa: CASRRAIRLGTEAFF
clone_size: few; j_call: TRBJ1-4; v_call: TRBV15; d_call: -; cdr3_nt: TGTGCCACCAGCAGAGATGGGCCAGCTTCTAATGAAAAACTGTTTTTT; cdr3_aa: CATSRDGPASNEKLFF
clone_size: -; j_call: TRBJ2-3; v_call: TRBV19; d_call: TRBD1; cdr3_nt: TGTGCCATCCGGGACAGAAACACAGATACGCAGTATTTT; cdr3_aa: CAIRDRNTDTQYF
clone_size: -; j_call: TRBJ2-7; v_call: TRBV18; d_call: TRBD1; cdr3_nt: TGTGCCAGCTCACCAGGGACAGGATACTACGAGCAGTACTTC; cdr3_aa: CASSPGTGYYEQYF
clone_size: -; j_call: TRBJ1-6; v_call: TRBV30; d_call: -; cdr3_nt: TGTGCCTGGAGCCCCCCTCATTCACCCCTCCACTTT; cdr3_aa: CAWSPPHSPLHF
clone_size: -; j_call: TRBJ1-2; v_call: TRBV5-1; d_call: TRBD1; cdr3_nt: TGCGCCAGCAGCTTGGACCAGGGGGGTTATGGCTACACCTTC; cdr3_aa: CASSLDQGGYGYTF
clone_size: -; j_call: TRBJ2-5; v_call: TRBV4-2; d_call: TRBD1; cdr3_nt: TGTGCCAGCAGCCAAGTTGGCGGGACAGGCGAAGAGACCCAGTACTTC; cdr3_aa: CASSQVGGTGEETQYF
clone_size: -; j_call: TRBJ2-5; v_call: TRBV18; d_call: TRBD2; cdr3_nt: TGTGCCAGCTCACTCTCTAGCGGGGTCCAAGAGACCCAGTACTTC; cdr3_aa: CASSLSSGVQETQYF
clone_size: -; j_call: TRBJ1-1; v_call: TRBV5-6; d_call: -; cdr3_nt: TGTGCCAGCAGCTTCTTTACTGAAGCTTTCTTT; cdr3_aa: CASSFFTEAFF
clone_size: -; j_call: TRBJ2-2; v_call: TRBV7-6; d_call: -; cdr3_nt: TGTGCCAGCAGCGCCGGGACTCCGAACACCGGGGAGCTGTTTTTT; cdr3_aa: CASSAGTPNTGELFF
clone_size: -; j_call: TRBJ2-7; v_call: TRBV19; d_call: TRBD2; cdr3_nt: TGTGCCAGTAGTATAGAGGCTAGCGGCCATACCTACGAGCAGTACTTC; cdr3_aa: CASSIEASGHTYEQYF
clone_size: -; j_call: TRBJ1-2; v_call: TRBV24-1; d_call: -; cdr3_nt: TGTGCCACCAGTGATTCTACAGCCTCTAACTATGGCTACACCTTC; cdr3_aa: CATSDSTASNYGYTF
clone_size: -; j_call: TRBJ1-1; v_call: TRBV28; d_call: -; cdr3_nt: TGTGCCAGCTCTTCCCGCACTTACACTGAAGCTTTCTTT; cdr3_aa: CASSSRTYTEAFF
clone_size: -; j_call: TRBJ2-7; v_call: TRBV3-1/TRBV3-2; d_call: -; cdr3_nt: TGTGCCAGCAGCCCTAGAGAAGGCTACGAGCAGTACTTC; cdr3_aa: CASSPREGYEQYF
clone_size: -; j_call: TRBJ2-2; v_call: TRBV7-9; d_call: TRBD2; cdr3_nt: TGTGCCAGCAGCGGCGGACTAGCGGGGGGAGGCGGGGAGCTGTTTTTT; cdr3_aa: CASSGGLAGGGGELFF
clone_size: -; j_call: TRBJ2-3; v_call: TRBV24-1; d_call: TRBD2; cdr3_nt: TGTGCCACCAGTAGGACGGGAGGGCGAGCAGATACGCAGTATTTT; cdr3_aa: CATSRTGGRADTQYF
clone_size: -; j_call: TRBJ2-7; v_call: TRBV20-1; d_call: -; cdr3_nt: TGCAGTGCTAGTCAGACAGTGGCCTACGAGCAGTACTTC; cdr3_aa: CSASQTVAYEQYF
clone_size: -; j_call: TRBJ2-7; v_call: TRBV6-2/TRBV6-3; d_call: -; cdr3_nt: TGTGCCAGCAGTGCCCTCAGGTACGAGCAGTACTTC; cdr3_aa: CASSALRYEQYF
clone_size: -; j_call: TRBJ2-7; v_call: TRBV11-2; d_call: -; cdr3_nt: TGTGCCAGCAGCTTTTCCGATGGAGGCTACGAGCAGTACTTC; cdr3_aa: CASSFSDGGYEQYF
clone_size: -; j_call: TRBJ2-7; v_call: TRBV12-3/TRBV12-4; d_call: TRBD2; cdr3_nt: TGTGCCAGCCAGCGGGGGGGCCCCTACGAGCAGTACTTC; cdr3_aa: CASQRGGPYEQYF
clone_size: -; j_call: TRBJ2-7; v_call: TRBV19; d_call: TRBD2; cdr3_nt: TGTGCCAGTAGTATGGGTCCCCCCGGGACTACCCTTCTCTACGAGCAGTACTTC; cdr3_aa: CASSMGPPGTTLLYEQYF
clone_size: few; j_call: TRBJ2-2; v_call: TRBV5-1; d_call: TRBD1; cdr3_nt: TGCGCCAGCAGGAGGGACAGGGGATTCGGCGGGGAGCTGTTTTTT; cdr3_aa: CASRRDRGFGGELFF
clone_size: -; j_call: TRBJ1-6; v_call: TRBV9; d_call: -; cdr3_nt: TGTGCCAGCAGCGTCACGGGGGGAAACTCACCCCTCCACTTT; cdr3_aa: CASSVTGGNSPLHF
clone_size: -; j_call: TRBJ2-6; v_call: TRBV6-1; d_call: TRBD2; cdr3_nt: TGTGCCAGCAGTGGTGCTAGCGGGAGAGCTGGGGCCAACGTCCTGACTTTC; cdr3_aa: CASSGASGRAGANVLTF
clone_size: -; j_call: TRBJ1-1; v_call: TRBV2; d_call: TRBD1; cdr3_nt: TGTGCCAGTGGGGACAGGGCAGAAGCTTTCTTT; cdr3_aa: CASGDRAEAFF
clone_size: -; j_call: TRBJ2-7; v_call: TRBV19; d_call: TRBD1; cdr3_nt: TGTGCCAGTCGTCCCGGGACAGGGTCCTACGAGCAGTACTTC; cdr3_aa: CASRPGTGSYEQYF